This T cell receptor (beta chain) stems from a study of T cell repertoires in aging, cancer and after chemotherapy. Study summary: Glioblastoma patients receiving temozolomide-based therapy gave paired samples before and after chemotherapy. About 9.1 million TCR reads were in the whole dataset. Study observations and caveats: Immunological memory after chemotherapy cannot be judged from the repertoire data.

CDR1 and CDR2 from the germline V gene are MNHEY and SVGEGT. The germline V and J ends were trimmed by 10 bases and 3 bases, with 16 bases remaining between them. This CDR3 has 13 residues. Peripheral blood genomic DNA, not sorted cells or RNA, was the template. This clonotype appeared a few times. Its antigen remains unidentified. Rearranged V-D-J TRB sequences were amplified with a mixed TRB-A/B primer pool. TCRdb itself ran the multiplex PCR reads through MiXCR, one entry per CDR3 protein. The repertoire includes approximately 2,300 distinct CDR3 sequences, around three fifths of them detected once, and 26% sits in the top ten.

Sequences were obtained from blood. The J gene is TRBJ2-7, the V gene TRBV6-2 or TRBV6-3; D is unclear. This TCR was sampled from a human donor with a solid tumor. CDR3 amino acids: CAITYMVYYEQYF. As DNA, the CDR3 is TGTGCCATTACATACATGGTTTACTACGAGCAGTACTTC.